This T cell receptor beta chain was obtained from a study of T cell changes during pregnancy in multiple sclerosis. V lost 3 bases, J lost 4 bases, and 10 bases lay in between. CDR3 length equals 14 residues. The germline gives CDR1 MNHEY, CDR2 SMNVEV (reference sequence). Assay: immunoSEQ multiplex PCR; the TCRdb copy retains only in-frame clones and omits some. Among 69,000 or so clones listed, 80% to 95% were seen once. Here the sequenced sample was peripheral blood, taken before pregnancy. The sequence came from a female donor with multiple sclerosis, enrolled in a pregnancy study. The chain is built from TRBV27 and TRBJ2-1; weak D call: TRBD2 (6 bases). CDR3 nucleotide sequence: TGTGCCAGCAGTTTTTCTAGCGTGTACAATGAGCAGTTCTTC. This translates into CASSFSSVYNEQFF.